The following is a T cell receptor beta chain sequence with its context. Its target is not known. This entry is derived from a study of CD8+CD57+ T cells in acquired aplastic anemia. Study information: CD4+ and CD8+ cells, once sorted, gave DNA averaging approximately 3.3 ug. Sequencing produced an average of around 11 million reads per healthy donor for CD4+ cells.

Study-wide results and limits: Controls and patients did not differ significantly in CD8+ Simpson's diversity. Overlap between patients and controls comprised just under 30 CD8+ CDR3 sequences.

CDR3 and TCR beta VDJ profiling relied on a genomic DNA template. In TCRdb, the reads were re-called with MiXCR into one record per CDR3 protein. The data show around 200,000 distinct CDR3 sequences, with roughly 55% seen just once and over 25% held by the top ten. Germline V CDR1 and CDR2: SGHRS, YFSETQ. The CDR3 runs to 16 residues. V gave up 4 bases and J gave up 2 bases; unmatched junction bases: 6. The V and J genes are TRBV5-1 and TRBJ2-7, with TRBD2 matching 13 bases. The sequence came from a human donor in good health. The sequenced sample consisted of sorted CD4+, CD8+, or CD8+CD57+ T cells (not recorded which) from PBMCs. CDR3 sequence (DNA): TGCGCCAGCAGCACTGGACTAGCGGGAGAGGCCTACGAGCAGTACTTC. Its protein product is CASSTGLAGEAYEQYF.